The clone carrying this T cell receptor (beta chain) was seen more than once but under ten times. Its antigen remains unknown. The donors (healthy individuals) were bone marrow donors. The data derive from a study of cytomegalovirus exposure and HLA in healthy donors. Study details: Within an early data release were 85 million or so unique TCRs drawn from HLA-typed donors. Study-level findings and limits: Altogether, more than 150 TCR beta chains were recorded as cytomegalovirus-associated.

Primers for the PCR totalled 60 Vbeta and 13 Jbeta. Using immunoSEQ multiplex PCR, the repertoire was profiled, and TCRdb retains in-frame clones only, with some absent. The data contain approximately 110,000 clones, around 61% of them singletons. This CDR3 contains 14 residues. Germline values: CDR1 SGHTA, CDR2 FQGNSA. Trimming took off 5 bases at V and 3 bases at J, with 13 bases between the two ends. The V gene is TRBV7-2, the J gene TRBJ1-2; no clear D. The material sequenced was PBMCs. This TCR was recovered from a woman aged 25-40 years in good health and CMV-seronegative. Here the CDR3 reads CASSPPTRYYGYTF. The DNA for the CDR3 is TGTGCCAGCAGCCCTCCAACACGCTACTATGGCTACACCTTC.